This T cell receptor (beta chain) was retrieved from a study of blood T cell repertoires in COVID-19. In the study's own analysis: Reference gene primers were amplified, and this amplification served to estimate nucleated cell counts. Data came from immunoSEQ multiplex PCR; TCRdb stores just in-frame clones and leaves some out. That table is the source of V, J and clone size, and D and trimming were worked out from the DNA. Here the sample spans more than 250,000 clones, about nine tenths being singletons. The Seattle site enrolled patients during active infection and followed them longitudinally. Germline CDR1 is SGHNT and CDR2 is YYREEE (reference sequence). CDR3 length: 18 residues. Germline trimming cut 4 bases from V and 4 bases from J; bases unmatched to any gene: 16.

The sequence was collected from a woman in her forties or fifties with COVID-19, enrolled during active disease. Sequencing was performed on peripheral blood. The chain couples TRBV5-4 to TRBJ2-7; 11 bases match TRBD2. The CDR3 bases are TGTGCCAGCAGCCAACCAAGCCCTACTAGCGGGAGTCCGTACGAGCAGTACTTC. This translates into CASSQPSPTSGSPYEQYF.